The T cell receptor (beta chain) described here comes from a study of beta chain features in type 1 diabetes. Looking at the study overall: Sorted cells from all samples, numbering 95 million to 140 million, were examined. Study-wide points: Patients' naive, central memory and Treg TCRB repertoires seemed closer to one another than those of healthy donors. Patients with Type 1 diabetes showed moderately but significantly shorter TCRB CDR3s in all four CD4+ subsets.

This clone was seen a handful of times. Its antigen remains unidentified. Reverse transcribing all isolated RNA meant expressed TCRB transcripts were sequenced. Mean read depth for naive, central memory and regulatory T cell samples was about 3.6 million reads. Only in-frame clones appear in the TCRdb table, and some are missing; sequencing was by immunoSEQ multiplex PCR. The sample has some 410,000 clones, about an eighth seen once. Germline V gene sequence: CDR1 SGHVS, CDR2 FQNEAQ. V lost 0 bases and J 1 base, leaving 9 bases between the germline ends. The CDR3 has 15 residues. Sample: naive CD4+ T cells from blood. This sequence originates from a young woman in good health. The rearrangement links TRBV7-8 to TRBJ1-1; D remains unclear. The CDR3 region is CASSLAGGRNTEAFF. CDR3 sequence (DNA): TGTGCCAGCAGCTTAGCCGGCGGGAGGAACACTGAAGCTTTCTTT.